This is a list of T cell receptor beta chains from one sample in a study of identical twins. One entry per CDR3 protein results from TCRdb running MiXCR on the 5' RACE reads. The profile shows about 920,000 distinct CDR3 sequences, around 12% of them singletons. These data also formed part of another study, on yellow fever vaccine responses in identical twins.

Sequenced sample: PBMCs. The receptors come from a woman aged 18-29 years in good health. Both conserved end residues are part of each CDR3. The D gene is left open where the match is weak. The listing skips clone size in some rows; elsewhere it reads once, few, many or a size class.

V	D	J	size	DNA	CDR3
TRBV5-6	NA	TRBJ2-3	NA	TGTGCCAGCAGGGACCGGGGGATCACAGATACGCAGTATTTT	CASRDRGITDTQYF
TRBV12-3/TRBV12-4	NA	TRBJ2-1	few	TGTGCCAGCAGTTTGGGGACTTTAAGTCACAATGAGCAGTTCTTC	CASSLGTLSHNEQFF
TRBV12-3/TRBV12-4	NA	TRBJ1-1	many	NA	CASTITITDRGILVTEAFF
TRBV6-1	TRBD2	TRBJ2-2	NA	TGTGCCAGCAGTGAAGCTCGACTAGCCACCGGGGAGCTGTTTTTT	CASSEARLATGELFF
TRBV12-3/TRBV12-4	TRBD2	TRBJ2-1	many	TGTGCCAGCAGACAGACTAGCGGGAATTACAATGAGCAGTTCTTC	CASRQTSGNYNEQFF
TRBV28	NA	TRBJ2-1	NA	TGTGCCAGCAGTTTCCTGTACACTAGGAGGAATGAGCAGTTCTTC	CASSFLYTRRNEQFF
TRBV6-1	NA	TRBJ1-1	many	TGTGCCAGCAGTGAAGCGAGATCCTTGAACACTGAAGCTTTCTTT	CASSEARSLNTEAFF
TRBV12-3/TRBV12-4	TRBD2	TRBJ2-5	many	TGTGCCAGCAGTTTTCGACTAGCGGGCCAAGAGACCCAGTACTTC	CASSFRLAGQETQYF
TRBV24-1	TRBD1	TRBJ2-3	many	TGTGCCACCAGTGAATCGGGACAGCCAACTACTCTCGTAGATACGCAGTATTTT	CATSESGQPTTLVDTQYF
TRBV3-1	TRBD2	TRBJ2-1	many	TGTGCCAGCAGCCGAGCGGGAGGGGGCTACAATGAGCAGTTCTTC	CASSRAGGGYNEQFF
TRBV11-2	TRBD1	TRBJ1-6	NA	TGTGCCAGCAGCCCCGGACAGGGAGGAAGTAATTCACCCCTCCACTTT	CASSPGQGGSNSPLHF
TRBV6-5	TRBD1	TRBJ2-3	few	TGTGCCAGCAGTTACGGCCGACAGGGAGCAGATACGCAGTATTTT	CASSYGRQGADTQYF
TRBV5-1	NA	TRBJ2-2	NA	TGCGCCAGCAGCCCCATTGTGTTGACCTCCGCCGGGGAGCTGTTTTTT	CASSPIVLTSAGELFF
TRBV4-2	NA	TRBJ1-2	many	TGTGCCAGCAGCGTAGGCGTGGAGGGGAAATATGGCTACACCTTC	CASSVGVEGKYGYTF
TRBV12-3/TRBV12-4	NA	TRBJ2-4	many	TGTGCCAGCAGTTTTACAGGGTTAGCCAAAAACATTCAGTACTTC	CASSFTGLAKNIQYF
TRBV10-1	TRBD1	TRBJ2-1	NA	TGCGCCAGCGGGGGACAGGAAGGCTCCTACAATGAGCAGTTCTTC	CASGGQEGSYNEQFF
TRBV12-3/TRBV12-4	NA	TRBJ2-5	NA	TGTGCCAGCAGTTTTGGGGGGCGCGGGGAGACCCAGTACTTC	CASSFGGRGETQYF
TRBV20-1	NA	TRBJ2-7	NA	TGCAGTGCCGGTGGTACTGAACACGAGCAGTACTTC	CSAGGTEHEQYF
TRBV4-1	NA	TRBJ1-2	NA	TGCGCCAGCAGCCAAGACCGGACAGCGCACTACTATGGCTACACCTTC	CASSQDRTAHYYGYTF
TRBV7-8	NA	TRBJ2-1	many	TGTGCCAGCAGCTTGGGCAGGGTGGACAATGAGCAGTTCTTC	CASSLGRVDNEQFF
TRBV4-1	NA	TRBJ1-6	NA	TGCGCCAGCAGCCAGGACAGTACTAGTAATTCACCCCTCCACTTT	CASSQDSTSNSPLHF
TRBV4-1	NA	TRBJ1-4	NA	TGCGCCAGCCGGACCGCTGCAACTAATGAAAAACTGTTTTTT	CASRTAATNEKLFF
TRBV7-3	TRBD1	TRBJ2-3	NA	TGTGCCAGCAGACCCGGACAGGGGAGCACAGATACGCAGTATTTT	CASRPGQGSTDTQYF
TRBV14	TRBD1	TRBJ2-1	many	TGTGCCAGCAGCCAAAGACAGGGACACGGGAATGAGCAGTTCTTC	CASSQRQGHGNEQFF
TRBV2	NA	TRBJ2-7	few	TGTGCCAGCAGTGAAATCATTGTTGTTGGTCCGACCCGTGGACTCAACGCCTACGAGCAGTACTTC	CASSEIIVVGPTRGLNAYEQYF
TRBV27	TRBD1	TRBJ1-3	NA	TGTGCCAGCGGAACCGCCGGGACAGGGGGAAACACCATATATTTT	CASGTAGTGGNTIYF
TRBV7-9	NA	TRBJ1-6	NA	TGTGCCAGCAGCTTAGACAGGAATCATTCACCCCTCCACTTT	CASSLDRNHSPLHF
TRBV5-1	NA	TRBJ1-2	many	TGCGCCAGCAGCTTGACGGACCCTAACTATGGCTACACCTTC	CASSLTDPNYGYTF
TRBV28	TRBD2	TRBJ2-7	NA	TGTGCCAGCAGTTCCGGGGACTACTCTCGAGAGCAGTACTTC	CASSSGDYSREQYF
TRBV7-6	TRBD1	TRBJ1-1	many	TGTGCCAGCAGCTTAAGCAGGGGGGACGCCACTGAAGCTTTCTTT	CASSLSRGDATEAFF
TRBV20-1	NA	TRBJ2-2	few	TGCAGTGCATACAGGGAGAACACCGGGGAGCTGTTTTTT	CSAYRENTGELFF
TRBV9	NA	TRBJ2-2	few	TGTGCCAGCAGCGTACAGGACGGGGAGCTGTTTTTT	CASSVQDGELFF
TRBV6-5	NA	TRBJ1-6	few	TGTGCCAGCAGCAACAGGGTTTCACCCCTCCACTTT	CASSNRVSPLHF
TRBV4-1	NA	TRBJ1-3	few	TGCGCCAGCAGCCAAGAGGGGCTGGGAAACACCATATATTTT	CASSQEGLGNTIYF
TRBV7-9	NA	TRBJ2-1	few	TGTGCCAGCAGCTCCACGGGGGCCAGTAATGAGCAGTTCTTC	CASSSTGASNEQFF
TRBV12-3/TRBV12-4	TRBD2	TRBJ2-7	few	TGTGCCAGCAGTTTAAGGGTGGCGGGAGAGTCCTACGAGCAGTACTTC	CASSLRVAGESYEQYF
TRBV29-1	TRBD2	TRBJ2-1	many	TGCAGCGCCCCGGGACTAACATACTACAATGAGCAGTTCTTC	CSAPGLTYYNEQFF
TRBV6-1	NA	TRBJ2-6	NA	TGTGCCAGCAGGGACGGGTGGACTGGGGCCAACGTCCTGACTTTC	CASRDGWTGANVLTF
TRBV28	TRBD1	TRBJ1-2	NA	TGTGCCAGCAGCCCGACGGGACAGGCTAACTATGGCTACACCTTC	CASSPTGQANYGYTF
TRBV6-5	NA	TRBJ2-5	NA	TGTGCCAGCAGTTATTTACGGGGGAGTGGCGAGACCCAGTACTTC	CASSYLRGSGETQYF
TRBV9	NA	TRBJ2-3	NA	TGTGCCAGCAGGAAATCGGGGGTTGAAACAGATACGCAGTATTTT	CASRKSGVETDTQYF
TRBV10-3	NA	TRBJ2-1	few	TGTGCCATCAGTGGAAGACAGGTCCGAGGGAGTGAGCAGTTCTTC	CAISGRQVRGSEQFF
TRBV4-1	TRBD2	TRBJ2-7	once	TGCGCCAGCAGCCGCCAGTGGACTAGCGGCTCGAGAGATCGCGAGCAGTACTTC	CASSRQWTSGSRDREQYF
TRBV6-1	NA	TRBJ1-2	NA	TGTGCCAGCAGTGAATCCGGGAGGCTCTATGGCTACACCTTC	CASSESGRLYGYTF
TRBV7-2	NA	TRBJ2-7	NA	TGTGCCAGCAGCTGGGGGGGCTACTCCTACGAGCAGTACTTC	CASSWGGYSYEQYF
TRBV27	NA	TRBJ2-7	few	TGTGCCAGCACCCCTCTGGGACGTATCTACGAGCAGTACTTC	CASTPLGRIYEQYF
TRBV6-2/TRBV6-3	TRBD1	TRBJ2-5	NA	TGTGCCAGCAGTTACCGTACAGGGGGTTCTGAGACCCAGTACTTC	CASSYRTGGSETQYF
TRBV29-1	NA	TRBJ2-3	NA	TGCAGCGTTGATTGGCTTTCGGATACGCAGTATTTT	CSVDWLSDTQYF
TRBV13	TRBD1	TRBJ1-2	many	TGTGCCAGCAGCCCCGGACAGGGGACTAACTATGGCTACACCTTC	CASSPGQGTNYGYTF
TRBV29-1	TRBD2	TRBJ2-1	many	TGCAGCGTTGACAAGCGGGACTACAATGAGCAGTTCTTC	CSVDKRDYNEQFF
TRBV12-3/TRBV12-4	NA	TRBJ1-5	few	TGTGCCAGCAGGTCGATAGGGCAGGCCCAGCATTTT	CASRSIGQAQHF
TRBV2	TRBD2	TRBJ2-7	NA	TGTGCCAGCAGTGAACCCGGGAGGGCCCACTACGAGCAGTACTTC	CASSEPGRAHYEQYF
TRBV5-1	TRBD1	TRBJ2-2	many	TGCGCCAGCAGCTTCGGACAGGGCGTCGGGGAGCTGTTTTTT	CASSFGQGVGELFF
TRBV7-9	NA	TRBJ1-1	NA	TGTGCCAGCAGCTTAGTTTTGGACATTTGGACTAACACTGAAGCTTTCTTT	CASSLVLDIWTNTEAFF